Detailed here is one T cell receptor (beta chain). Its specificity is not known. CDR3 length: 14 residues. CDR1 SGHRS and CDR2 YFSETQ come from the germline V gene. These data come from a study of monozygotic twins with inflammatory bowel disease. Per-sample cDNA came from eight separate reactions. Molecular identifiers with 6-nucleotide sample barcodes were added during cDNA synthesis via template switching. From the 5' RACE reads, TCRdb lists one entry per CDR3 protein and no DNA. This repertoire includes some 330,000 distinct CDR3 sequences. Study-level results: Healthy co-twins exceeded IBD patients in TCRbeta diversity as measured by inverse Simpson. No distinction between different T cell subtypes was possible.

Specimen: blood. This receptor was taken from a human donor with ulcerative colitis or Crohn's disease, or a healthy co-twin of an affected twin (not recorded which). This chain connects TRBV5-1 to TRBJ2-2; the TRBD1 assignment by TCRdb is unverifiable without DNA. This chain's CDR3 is CASSLAPGTGELFF. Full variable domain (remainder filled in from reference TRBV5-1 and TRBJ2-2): KAGVTQTPRYLIKTRGQQVTLSCSPISGHRSVSWYQQTPGQGLQFLFEYFSETQRNKGNFPGRFSGRQFSNSRSEMNVSTLELGDSALYLCASSLAPGTGELFFGEGSRLTVL.